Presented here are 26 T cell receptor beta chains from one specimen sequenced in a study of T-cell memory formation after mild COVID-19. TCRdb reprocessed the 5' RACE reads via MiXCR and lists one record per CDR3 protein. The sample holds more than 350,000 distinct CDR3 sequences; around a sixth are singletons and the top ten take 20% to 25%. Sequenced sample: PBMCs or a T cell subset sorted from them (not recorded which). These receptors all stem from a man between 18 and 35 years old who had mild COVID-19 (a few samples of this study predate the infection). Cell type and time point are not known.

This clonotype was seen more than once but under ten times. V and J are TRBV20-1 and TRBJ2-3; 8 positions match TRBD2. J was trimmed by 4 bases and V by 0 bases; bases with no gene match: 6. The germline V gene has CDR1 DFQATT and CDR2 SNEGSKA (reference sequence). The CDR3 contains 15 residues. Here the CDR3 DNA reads TGCAGTGCTAGAGATAGGCGGGGGGATCCAGATACGCAGTATTTT. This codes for CSARDRRGDPDTQYF.

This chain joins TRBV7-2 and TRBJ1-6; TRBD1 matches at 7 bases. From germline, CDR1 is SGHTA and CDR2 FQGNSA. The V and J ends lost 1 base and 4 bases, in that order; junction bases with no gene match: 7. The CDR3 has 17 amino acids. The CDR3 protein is CASSLETGTIYNSPLHF. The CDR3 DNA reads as TGTGCCAGCAGCTTAGAGACAGGGACTATTTATAATTCACCCCTCCACTTT.

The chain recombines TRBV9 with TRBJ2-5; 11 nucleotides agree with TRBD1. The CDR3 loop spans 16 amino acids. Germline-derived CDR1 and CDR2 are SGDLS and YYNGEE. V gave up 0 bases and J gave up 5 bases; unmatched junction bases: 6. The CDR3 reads CASSVAAGTGGETQYF. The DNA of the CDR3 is TGTGCCAGCAGCGTAGCAGCCGGGACAGGGGGTGAGACCCAGTACTTC.

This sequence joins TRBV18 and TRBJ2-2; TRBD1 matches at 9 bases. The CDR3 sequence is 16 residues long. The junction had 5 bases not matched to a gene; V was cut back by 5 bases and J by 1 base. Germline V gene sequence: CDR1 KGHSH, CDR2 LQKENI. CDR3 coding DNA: TGTGCCAGCTCATCCACGGGACAGGGGAACACCGGGGAGCTGTTTTTT. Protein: CASSSTGQGNTGELFF.

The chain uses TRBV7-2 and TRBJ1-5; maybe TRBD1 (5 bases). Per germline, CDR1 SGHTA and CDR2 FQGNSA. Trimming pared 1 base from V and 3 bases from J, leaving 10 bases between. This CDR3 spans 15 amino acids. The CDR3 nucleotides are TGTGCCAGCAGCTTAGATCCAGGGTTCAATCAGCCCCAGCATTTT. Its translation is CASSLDPGFNQPQHF.

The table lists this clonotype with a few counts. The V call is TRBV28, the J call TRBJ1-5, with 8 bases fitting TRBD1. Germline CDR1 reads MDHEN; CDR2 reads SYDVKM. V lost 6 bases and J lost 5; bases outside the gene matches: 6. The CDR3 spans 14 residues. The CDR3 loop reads CASSRQGSYQPQHF. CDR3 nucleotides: TGTGCCAGCAGCAGACAGGGGAGTTATCAGCCCCAGCATTTT.

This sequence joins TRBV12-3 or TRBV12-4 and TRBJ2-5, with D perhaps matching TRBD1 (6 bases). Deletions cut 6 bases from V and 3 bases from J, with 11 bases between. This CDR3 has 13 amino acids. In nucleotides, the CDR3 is TGTGCCAGCAGGGAAACAGGGAAAGAGACCCAGTACTTC. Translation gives CASRETGKETQYF.

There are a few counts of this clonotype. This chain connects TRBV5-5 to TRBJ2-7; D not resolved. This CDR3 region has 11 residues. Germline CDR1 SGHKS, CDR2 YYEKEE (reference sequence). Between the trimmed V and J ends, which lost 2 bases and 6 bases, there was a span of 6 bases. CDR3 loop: CASSFIGEQYF. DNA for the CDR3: TGTGCCAGCAGCTTTATCGGCGAGCAGTACTTC.

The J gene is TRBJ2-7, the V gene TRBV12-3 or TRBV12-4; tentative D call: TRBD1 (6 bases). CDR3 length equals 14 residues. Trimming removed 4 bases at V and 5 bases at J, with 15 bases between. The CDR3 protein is CASSSRQVKNEQYF. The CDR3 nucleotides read TGTGCCAGCAGTTCCCGACAGGTAAAGAACGAGCAGTACTTC.

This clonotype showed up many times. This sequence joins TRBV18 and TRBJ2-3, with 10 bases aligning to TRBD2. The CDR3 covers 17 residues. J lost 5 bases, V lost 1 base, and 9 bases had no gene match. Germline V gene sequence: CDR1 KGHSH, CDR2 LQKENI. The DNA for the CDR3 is TGTGCCAGCTCACCACGGTTGAGCGGGGGGGCCAAAGATACGCAGTATTTT. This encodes CASSPRLSGGAKDTQYF.

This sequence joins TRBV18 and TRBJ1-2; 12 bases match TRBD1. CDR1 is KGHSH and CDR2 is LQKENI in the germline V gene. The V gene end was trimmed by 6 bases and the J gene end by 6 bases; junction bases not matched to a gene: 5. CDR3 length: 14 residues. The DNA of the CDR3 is TGTGCCAGCTCTCCGGGACAGGGGGCTCATGGCTACACCTTC. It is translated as CASSPGQGAHGYTF. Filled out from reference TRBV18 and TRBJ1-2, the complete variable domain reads NAGVMQNPRHLVRRRGQEARLRCSPMKGHSHVYWYRQLPEEGLKFMVYLQKENIIDESGMPKERFSAEFPKEGPSILRIQQVVRGDSAAYFCASSPGQGAHGYTFGSGTRLTVV.

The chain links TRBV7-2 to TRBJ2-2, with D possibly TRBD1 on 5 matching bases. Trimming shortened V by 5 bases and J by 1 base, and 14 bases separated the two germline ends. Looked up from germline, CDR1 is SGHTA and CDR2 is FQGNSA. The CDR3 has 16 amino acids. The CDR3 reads CASSQWGGMNTGELFF. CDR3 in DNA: TGTGCCAGCAGCCAGTGGGGCGGTATGAACACCGGGGAGCTGTTTTTT.

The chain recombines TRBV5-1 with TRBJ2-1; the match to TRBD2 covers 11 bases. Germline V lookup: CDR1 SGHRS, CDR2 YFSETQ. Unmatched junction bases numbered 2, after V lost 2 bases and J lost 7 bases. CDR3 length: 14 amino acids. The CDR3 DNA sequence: TGCGCCAGCAGCTTCAGACTAGCGGGGAATGAGCAGTTCTTC. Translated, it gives CASSFRLAGNEQFF.

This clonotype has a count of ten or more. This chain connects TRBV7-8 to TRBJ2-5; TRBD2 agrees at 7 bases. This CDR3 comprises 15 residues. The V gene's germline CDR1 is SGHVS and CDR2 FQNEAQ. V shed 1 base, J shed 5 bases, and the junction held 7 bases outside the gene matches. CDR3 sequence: CASSLGSAGRETQYF. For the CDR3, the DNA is TGTGCCAGCAGCTTAGGGTCAGCGGGGAGGGAGACCCAGTACTTC.

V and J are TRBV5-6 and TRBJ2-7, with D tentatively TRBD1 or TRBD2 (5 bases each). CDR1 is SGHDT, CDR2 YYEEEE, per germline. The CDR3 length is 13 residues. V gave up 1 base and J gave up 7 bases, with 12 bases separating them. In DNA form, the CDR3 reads TGTGCCAGCAGCTTGACGGGGCCGGGGGAGCAGTACTTC. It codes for CASSLTGPGEQYF.

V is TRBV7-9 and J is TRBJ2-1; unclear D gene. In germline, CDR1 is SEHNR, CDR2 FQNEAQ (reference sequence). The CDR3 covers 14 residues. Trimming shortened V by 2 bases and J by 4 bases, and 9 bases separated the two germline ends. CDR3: CASSLTSQYNEQFF. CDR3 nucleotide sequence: TGTGCCAGCAGCTTAACGAGTCAGTACAATGAGCAGTTCTTC.

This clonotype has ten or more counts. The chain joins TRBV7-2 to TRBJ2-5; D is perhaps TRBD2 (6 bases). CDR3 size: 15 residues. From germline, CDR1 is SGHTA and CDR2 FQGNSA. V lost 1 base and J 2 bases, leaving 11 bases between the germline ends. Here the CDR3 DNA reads TGTGCCAGCAGCTTAGTATCCAGCGGGCAAGAGACCCAGTACTTC. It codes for CASSLVSSGQETQYF.

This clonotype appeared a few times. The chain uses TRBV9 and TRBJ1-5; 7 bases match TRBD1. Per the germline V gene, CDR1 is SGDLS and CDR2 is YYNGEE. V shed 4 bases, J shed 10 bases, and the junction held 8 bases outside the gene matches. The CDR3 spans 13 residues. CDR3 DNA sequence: TGTGCCAGCAGCTTACGGGACAGAGAACCCCAGCATTTT. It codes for CASSLRDREPQHF. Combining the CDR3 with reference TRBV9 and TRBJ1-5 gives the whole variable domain DSGVTQTPKHLITATGQRVTLRCSPRSGDLSVYWYQQSLDQGLQFLIQYYNGEERAKGNILERFSAQQFPDLHSELNLSSLELGDSALYFCASSLRDREPQHFGDGTRLSIL.

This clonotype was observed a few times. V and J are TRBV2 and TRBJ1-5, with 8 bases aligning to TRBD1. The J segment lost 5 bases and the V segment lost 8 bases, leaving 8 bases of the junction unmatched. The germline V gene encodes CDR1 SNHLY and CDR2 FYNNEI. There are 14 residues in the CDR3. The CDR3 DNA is TGTGCCAGCGGAATCGACAGGGGCGATCAGCCCCAGCATTTT. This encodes CASGIDRGDQPQHF.

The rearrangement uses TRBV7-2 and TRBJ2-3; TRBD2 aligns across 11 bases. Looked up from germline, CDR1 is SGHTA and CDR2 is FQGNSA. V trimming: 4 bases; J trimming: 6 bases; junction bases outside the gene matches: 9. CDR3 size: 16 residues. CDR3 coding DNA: TGTGCCAGCAGCTCCCCCCTAGCGGGGGGCAGGGATACGCAGTATTTT. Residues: CASSSPLAGGRDTQYF. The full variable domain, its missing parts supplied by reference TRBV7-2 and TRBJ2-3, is GAGVSQSPSNKVTEKGKDVELRCDPISGHTALYWYRQSLGQGLEFLIYFQGNSAPDKSGLPSDRFSAERTGGSVSTLTIQRTQQEDSAVYLCASSSPLAGGRDTQYFGPGTRLTVL.

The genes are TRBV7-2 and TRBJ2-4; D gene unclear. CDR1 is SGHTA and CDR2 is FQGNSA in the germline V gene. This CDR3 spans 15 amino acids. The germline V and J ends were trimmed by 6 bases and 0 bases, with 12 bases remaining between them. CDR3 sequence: CASSYQPLAKNIQYF. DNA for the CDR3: TGTGCCAGCAGTTACCAGCCCTTAGCCAAAAACATTCAGTACTTC.

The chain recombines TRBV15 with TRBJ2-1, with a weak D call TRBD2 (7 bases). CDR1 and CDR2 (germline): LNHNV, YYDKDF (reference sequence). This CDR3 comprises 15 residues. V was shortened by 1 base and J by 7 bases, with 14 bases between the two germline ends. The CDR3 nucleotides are TGTGCCACCAGCAGAGTGGGGGGGGCCGGGAATGAGCAGTTCTTC. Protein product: CATSRVGGAGNEQFF.

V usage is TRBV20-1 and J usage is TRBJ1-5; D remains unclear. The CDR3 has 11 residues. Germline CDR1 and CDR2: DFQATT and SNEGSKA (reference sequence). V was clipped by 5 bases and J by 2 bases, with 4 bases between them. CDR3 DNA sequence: TGCAGTGCTGGTCGCAATCAGCCCCAGCATTTT. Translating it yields CSAGRNQPQHF.

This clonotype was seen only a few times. The CDR3 region is CASSLPRSNQPQHF. The CDR3 DNA reads as TGCGCCAGCAGTCTACCCAGAAGCAATCAGCCCCAGCATTTT. The rearrangement links TRBV23-1 to TRBJ1-5; D not certain. TRBV23-1 is placed among ORFs of uncertain function. Deletions cut 4 bases from V and 1 base from J, with 8 bases between. The CDR3 length is 14 residues.

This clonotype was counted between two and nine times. DNA for the CDR3: TGTGCCAGCAGCTCCCCATCGGGGCAGTTCAATCAGCCCCAGCATTTT. The encoded protein is CASSSPSGQFNQPQHF. This chain joins TRBV5-5 and TRBJ1-5; the D gene is possibly TRBD1 (5 bases). The germline CDR1 and CDR2 sequences are SGHKS and YYEKEE (reference sequence). V was trimmed by 3 bases and J by 3 bases, leaving 16 bases between them. This CDR3 is built from 16 residues.

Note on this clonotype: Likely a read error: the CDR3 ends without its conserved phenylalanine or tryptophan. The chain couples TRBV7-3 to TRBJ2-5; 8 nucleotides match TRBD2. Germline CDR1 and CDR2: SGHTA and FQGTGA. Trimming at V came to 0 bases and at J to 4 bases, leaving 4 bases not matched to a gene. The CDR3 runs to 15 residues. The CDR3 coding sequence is TGTGCCAGCAGCTTAACGGGACTAGATTCAGAGACCCAGTACTCC. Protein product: CASSLTGLDSETQYS.